The source of this T cell receptor (beta chain) is a study of T cell responses to AZD1222 COVID-19 vaccine. Broader study findings: Breadth and depth of Spike-specific TCRs rose after two AZD1222 doses. Baseline seropositivity characterized only six AZD1222 recipients. Sampled repertoires all dated from after the peak T cell response. Unmutated variant regions reportedly attract nearly half of all spike-specific TCRs.

Concerning this clone itself: The target antigen is unknown.

Germline loops: CDR1 SGHNT, CDR2 YENEEA. CDR3 length: 16 amino acids. With 5 bases clipped from V and 5 bases from J, the junction kept 7 bases outside the gene matches. Profiling relied on immunoSEQ multiplex PCR, and the TCRdb table lists in-frame clones only, not all of them. The sample holds fewer than 150,000 clones; about 91% are singletons and the top ten take about 4.5%. The chain uses TRBV11-3 and TRBJ2-3, with 13 bases aligning to TRBD2. The input for sequencing was peripheral blood, taken on day 0 of AZD1222 vaccination. This TCR derives from an adult in good health. The CDR3 loop is CASSTRTSGSQDTQYF. The CDR3 DNA sequence: TGTGCCAGCAGCACCAGGACTAGCGGGAGCCAAGATACGCAGTATTTT.